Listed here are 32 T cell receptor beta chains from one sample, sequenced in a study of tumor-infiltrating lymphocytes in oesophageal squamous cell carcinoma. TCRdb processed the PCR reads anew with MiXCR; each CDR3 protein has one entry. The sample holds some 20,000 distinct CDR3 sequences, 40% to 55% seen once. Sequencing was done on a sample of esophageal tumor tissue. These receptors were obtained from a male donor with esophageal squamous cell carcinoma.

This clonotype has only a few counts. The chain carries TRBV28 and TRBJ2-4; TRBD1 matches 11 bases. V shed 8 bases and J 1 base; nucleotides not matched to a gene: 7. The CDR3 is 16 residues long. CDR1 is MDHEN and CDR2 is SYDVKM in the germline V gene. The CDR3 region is CASGTGGFRAKNIQYF. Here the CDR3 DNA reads TGTGCCAGCGGGACAGGGGGGTTTCGTGCCAAAAACATTCAGTACTTC.

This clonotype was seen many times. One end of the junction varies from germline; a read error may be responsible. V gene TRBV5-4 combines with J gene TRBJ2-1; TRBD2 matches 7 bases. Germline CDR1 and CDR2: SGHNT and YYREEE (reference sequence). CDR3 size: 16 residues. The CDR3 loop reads CASSLEGGSSYNEQFF. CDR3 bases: TGCGCCAGCAGCTTGGAGGGCGGGAGCTCCTACAATGAGCAGTTCTTC. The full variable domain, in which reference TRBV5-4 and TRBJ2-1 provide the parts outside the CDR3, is ETGVTQSPTHLIKTRGQQVTLRCSSQSGHNTVSWYQQALGQGPQFIFQYYREEENGRGNFPPRFSGLQFPNYSSELNVNALELDDSALYLCASSLEGGSSYNEQFFGPGTRLTVL.

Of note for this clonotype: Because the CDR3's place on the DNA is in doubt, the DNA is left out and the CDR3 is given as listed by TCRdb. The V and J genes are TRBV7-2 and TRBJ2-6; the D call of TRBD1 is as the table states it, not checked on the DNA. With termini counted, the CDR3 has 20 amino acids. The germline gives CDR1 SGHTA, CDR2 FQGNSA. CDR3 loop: CASSPRVVSQLILLRAVLRF.

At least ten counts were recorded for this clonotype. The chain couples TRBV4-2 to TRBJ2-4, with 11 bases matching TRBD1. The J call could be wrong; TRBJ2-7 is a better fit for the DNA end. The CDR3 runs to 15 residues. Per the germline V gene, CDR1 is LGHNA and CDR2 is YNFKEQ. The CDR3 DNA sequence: TGTGCCAGCAGCGAAATCGGACAGGGGGCGTACGAGCAGTACTTC. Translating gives CASSEIGQGAYEQYF.

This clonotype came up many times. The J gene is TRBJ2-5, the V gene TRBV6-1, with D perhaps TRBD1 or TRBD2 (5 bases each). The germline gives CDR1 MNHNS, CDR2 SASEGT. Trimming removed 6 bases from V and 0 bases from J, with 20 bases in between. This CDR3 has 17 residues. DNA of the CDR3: TGTGCCAGCAGGCCATGGGGGAAGGGTTCATACCAAGAGACCCAGTACTTC. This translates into CASRPWGKGSYQETQYF.

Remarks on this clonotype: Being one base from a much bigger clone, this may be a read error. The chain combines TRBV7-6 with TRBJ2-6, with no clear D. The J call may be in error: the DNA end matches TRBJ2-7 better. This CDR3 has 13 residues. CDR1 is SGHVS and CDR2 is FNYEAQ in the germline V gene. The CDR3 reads CASSPPIAQQQYF. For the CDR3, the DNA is TGTGCCAGCAGCCCCCCTATTGCACAACAGCAGTACTTC.

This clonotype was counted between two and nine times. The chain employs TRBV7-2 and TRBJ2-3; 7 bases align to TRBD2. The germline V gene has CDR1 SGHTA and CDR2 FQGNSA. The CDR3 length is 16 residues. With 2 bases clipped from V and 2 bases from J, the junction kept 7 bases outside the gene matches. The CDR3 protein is CASSLLAGDLTDTQYF. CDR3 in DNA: TGTGCCAGCAGCTTATTGGCGGGGGATCTCACAGATACGCAGTATTTT.

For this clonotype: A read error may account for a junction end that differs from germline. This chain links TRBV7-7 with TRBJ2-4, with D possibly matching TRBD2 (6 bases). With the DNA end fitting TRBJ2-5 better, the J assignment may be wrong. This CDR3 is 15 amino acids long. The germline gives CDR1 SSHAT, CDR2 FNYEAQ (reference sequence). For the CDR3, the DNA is TGTGCTAGCAGCTTAACGGGGGTCCTACAAGAGACCCAGTACTTC. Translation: CASSLTGVLQETQYF.

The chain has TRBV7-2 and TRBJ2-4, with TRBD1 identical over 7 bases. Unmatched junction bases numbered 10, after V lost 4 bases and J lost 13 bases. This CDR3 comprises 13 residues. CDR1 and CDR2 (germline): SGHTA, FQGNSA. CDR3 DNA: TGTGCCAGCAGCTCACAGGGGCAAGGGGCCCAGTACTTC. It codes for CASSSQGQGAQYF.

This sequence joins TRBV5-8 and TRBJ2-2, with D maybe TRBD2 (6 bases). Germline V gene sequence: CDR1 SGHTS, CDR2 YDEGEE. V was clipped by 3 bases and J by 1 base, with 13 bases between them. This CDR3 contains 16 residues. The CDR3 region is CASSSLSGVNTGELFF. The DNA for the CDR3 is TGTGCCAGCAGCTCCCTTAGCGGAGTGAACACCGGGGAGCTGTTTTTT.

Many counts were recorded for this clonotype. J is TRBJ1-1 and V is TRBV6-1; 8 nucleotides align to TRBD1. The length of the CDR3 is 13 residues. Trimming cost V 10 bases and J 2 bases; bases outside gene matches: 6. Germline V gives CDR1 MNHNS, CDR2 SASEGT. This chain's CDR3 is CAISGTGNTEAFF. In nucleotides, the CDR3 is TGTGCCATCTCCGGGACAGGTAACACTGAAGCTTTCTTT.

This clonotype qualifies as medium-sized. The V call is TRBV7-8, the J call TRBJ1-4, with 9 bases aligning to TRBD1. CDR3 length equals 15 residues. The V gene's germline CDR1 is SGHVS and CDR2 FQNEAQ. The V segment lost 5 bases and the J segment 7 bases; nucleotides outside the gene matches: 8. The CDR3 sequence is CASSPDRGLVEKLFF. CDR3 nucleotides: TGTGCCAGCAGCCCGGACAGGGGCCTGGTTGAAAAACTGTTTTTT.

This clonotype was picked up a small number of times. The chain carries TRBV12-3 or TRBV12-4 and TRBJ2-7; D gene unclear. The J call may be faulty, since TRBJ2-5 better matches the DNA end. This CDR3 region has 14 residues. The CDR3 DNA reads TGTGCCAGCAGTTTAACGGCATCCCAAGAGACCCAGTACTTC. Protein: CASSLTASQETQYF.

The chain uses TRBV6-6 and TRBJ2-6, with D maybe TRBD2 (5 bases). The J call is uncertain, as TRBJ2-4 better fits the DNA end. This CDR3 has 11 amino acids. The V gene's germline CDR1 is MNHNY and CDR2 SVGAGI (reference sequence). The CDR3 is CASKGEGIQYF. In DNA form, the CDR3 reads TGTGCCAGCAAGGGAGAGGGCATTCAGTACTTC.

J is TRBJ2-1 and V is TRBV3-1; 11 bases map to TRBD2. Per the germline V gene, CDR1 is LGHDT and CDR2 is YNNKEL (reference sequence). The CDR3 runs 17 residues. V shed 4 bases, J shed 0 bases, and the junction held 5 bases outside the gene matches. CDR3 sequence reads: CASSPGLAEVSYNEQFF. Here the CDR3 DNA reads TGTGCCAGCAGCCCGGGACTAGCGGAAGTCTCCTACAATGAGCAGTTCTTC.

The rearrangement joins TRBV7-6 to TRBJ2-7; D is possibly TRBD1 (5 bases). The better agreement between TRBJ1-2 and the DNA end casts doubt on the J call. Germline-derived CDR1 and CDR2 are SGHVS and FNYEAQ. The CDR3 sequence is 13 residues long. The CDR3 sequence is CASSSDSTYGYTF. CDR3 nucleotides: TGTGCCAGCAGCTCCGACAGCACCTATGGCTACACCTTC.

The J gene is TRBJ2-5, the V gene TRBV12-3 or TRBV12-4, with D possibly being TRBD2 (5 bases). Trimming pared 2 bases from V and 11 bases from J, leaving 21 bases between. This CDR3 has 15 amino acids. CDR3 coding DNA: TGTGCCAGCAGTTTAATGGGGAGCTCCTACAATGAGCAGTACTTC. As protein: CASSLMGSSYNEQYF.

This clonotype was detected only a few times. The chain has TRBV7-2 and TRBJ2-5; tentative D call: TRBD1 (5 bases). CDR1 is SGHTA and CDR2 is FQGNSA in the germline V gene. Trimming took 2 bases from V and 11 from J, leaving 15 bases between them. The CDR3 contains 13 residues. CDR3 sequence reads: CASSLSRANEQYF. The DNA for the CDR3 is TGTGCCAGCAGCTTATCCAGGGCGAATGAGCAGTACTTC.

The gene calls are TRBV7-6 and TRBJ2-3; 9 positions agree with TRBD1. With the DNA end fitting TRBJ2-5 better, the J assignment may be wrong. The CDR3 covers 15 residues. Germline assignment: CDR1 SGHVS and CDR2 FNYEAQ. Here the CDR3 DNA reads TGTGCCAGCAGCTTAGGGGACAGGGATGGAGAGACCCAGTACTTC. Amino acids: CASSLGDRDGETQYF.

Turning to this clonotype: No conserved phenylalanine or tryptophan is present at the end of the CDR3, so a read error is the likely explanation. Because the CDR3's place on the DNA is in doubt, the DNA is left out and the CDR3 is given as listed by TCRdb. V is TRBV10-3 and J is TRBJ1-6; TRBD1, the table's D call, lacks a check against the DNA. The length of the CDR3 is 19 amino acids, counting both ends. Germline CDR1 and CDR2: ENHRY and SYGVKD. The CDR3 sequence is CAITPSPGLHSYNEQFFGA.

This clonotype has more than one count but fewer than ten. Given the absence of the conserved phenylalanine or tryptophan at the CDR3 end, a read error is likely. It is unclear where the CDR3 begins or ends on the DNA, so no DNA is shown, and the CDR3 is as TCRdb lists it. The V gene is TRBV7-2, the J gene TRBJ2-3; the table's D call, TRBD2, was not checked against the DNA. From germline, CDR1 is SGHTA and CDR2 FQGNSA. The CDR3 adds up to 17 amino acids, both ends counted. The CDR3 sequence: CASSSVAGDYNEQFFGP.

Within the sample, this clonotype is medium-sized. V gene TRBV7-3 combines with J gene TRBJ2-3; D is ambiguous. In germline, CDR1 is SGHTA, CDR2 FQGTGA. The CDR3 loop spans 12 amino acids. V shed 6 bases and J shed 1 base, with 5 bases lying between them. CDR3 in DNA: TGTGCCAGCAGACAAGGCACAGATACGCAGTATTTT. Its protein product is CASRQGTDTQYF.

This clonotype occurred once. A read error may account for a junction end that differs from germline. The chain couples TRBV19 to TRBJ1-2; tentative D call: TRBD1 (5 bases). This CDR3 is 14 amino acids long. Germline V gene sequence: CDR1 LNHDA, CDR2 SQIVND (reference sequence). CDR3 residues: CASRKQVATYGYTF. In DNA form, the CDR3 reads TGTGCCAGTAGAAAACAGGTAGCCACGTATGGCTATACCTTC.

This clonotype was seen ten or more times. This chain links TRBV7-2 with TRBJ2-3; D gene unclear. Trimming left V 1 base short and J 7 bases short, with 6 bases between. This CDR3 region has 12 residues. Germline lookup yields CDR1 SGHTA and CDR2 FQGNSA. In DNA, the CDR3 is TGTGCCAGCAGCTTAGTGGGGAATACGCAGTATTTT. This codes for CASSLVGNTQYF.

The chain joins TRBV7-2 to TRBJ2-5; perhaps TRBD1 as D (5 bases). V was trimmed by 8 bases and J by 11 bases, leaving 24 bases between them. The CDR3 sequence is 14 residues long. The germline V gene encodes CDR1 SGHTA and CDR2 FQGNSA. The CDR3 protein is CASGTRGTYNEQYF. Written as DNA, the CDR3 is TGTGCCAGCGGAACAAGGGGCACTTACAATGAGCAGTACTTC. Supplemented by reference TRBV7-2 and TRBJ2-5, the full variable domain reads GAGVSQSPSNKVTEKGKDVELRCDPISGHTALYWYRQSLGQGLEFLIYFQGNSAPDKSGLPSDRFSAERTGGSVSTLTIQRTQQEDSAVYLCASGTRGTYNEQYFGPGTRLLVL.

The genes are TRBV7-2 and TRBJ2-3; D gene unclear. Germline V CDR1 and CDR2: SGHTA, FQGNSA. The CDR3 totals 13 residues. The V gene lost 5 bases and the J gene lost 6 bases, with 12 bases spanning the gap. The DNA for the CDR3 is TGTGCCAGCAGCCCCCAATTCGGGGATACGCAGTATTTT. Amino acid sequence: CASSPQFGDTQYF.

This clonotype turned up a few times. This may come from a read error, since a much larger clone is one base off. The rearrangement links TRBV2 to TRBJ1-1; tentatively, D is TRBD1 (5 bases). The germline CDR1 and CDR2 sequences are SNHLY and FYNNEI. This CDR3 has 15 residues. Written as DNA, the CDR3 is TGTGCCAGCAGTAGAGAGGGACTTAACACCGGGGAGCTGTATTTT. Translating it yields CASSREGLNTGELYF.

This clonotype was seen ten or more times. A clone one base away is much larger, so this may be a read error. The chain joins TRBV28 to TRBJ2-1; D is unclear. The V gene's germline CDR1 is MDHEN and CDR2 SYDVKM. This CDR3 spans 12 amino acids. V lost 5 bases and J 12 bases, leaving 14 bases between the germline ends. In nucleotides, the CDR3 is TGTGCCAGCAGTATCTCGTTCGTGGGGCAGTTCTTC. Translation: CASSISFVGQFF.

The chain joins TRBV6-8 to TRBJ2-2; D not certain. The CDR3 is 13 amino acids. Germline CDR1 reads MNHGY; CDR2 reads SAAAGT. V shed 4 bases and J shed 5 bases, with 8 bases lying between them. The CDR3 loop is CASSSVPTGELFF. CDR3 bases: TGTGCCAGCAGTTCTGTACCGACCGGGGAGCTGTTTTTT.

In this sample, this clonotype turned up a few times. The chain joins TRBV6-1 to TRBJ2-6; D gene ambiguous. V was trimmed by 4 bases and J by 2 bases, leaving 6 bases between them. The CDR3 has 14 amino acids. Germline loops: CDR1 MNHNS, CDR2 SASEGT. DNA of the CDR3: TGTGCCAGCAGTGCTTTGCCTGGGGCCAACGTCCTGACTTTC. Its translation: CASSALPGANVLTF.

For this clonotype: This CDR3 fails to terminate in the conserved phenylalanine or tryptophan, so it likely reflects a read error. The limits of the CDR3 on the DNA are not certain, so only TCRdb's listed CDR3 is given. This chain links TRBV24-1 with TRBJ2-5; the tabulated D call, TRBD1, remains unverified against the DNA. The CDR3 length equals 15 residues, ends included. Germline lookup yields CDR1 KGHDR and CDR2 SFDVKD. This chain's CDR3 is CATSSTGYYGYTFGS.

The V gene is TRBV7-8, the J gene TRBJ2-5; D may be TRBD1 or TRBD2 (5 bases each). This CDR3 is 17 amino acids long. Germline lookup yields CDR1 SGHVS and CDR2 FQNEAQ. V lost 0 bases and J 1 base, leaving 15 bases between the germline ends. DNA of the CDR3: TGTGCCAGCAGCTTAGCGGTCAATTCAGGGAGCCAAGAGACCCAGTACTTC. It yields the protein CASSLAVNSGSQETQYF.